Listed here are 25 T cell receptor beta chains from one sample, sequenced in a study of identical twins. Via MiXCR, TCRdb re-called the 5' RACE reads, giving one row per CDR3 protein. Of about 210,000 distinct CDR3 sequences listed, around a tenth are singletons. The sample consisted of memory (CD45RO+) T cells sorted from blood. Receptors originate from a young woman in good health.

The CDR3 DNA is TGTGCCATCGATCGGGGCTCCTACGAGCAGTACTTC. Protein product: CAIDRGSYEQYF. The genes are TRBV10-3 and TRBJ2-7; D is possibly TRBD2 (5 bases). Germline V gene data show CDR1 as ENHRY and CDR2 as SYGVKD. The ends were cut back, 8 bases at V and 0 bases at J, with 8 bases in the middle. The CDR3 sequence is 12 residues long.

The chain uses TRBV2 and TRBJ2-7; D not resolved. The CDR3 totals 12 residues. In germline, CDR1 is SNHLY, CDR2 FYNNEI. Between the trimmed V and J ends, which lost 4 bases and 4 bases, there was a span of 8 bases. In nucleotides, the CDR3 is TGTGCCAGCAGTGTACAACGGTACGAGCAGTACTTC. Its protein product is CASSVQRYEQYF. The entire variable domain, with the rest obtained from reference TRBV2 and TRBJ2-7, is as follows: EPEVTQTPSHQVTQMGQEVILRCVPISNHLYFYWYRQILGQKVEFLVSFYNNEISEKSEIFDDQFSVERPDGSNFTLKIRSTKLEDSAMYFCASSVQRYEQYFGPGTRLTVT.

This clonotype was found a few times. This chain's CDR3 is CASSETGPPQHF. The CDR3 DNA sequence: TGTGCCAGCAGTGAGACCGGGCCGCCCCAGCATTTT. V is TRBV6-1 and J is TRBJ1-5; the D is unclear. The CDR3 has 12 residues. The V and J ends lost 3 bases and 9 bases respectively, with 9 bases between them. Looked up from germline, CDR1 is MNHNS and CDR2 is SASEGT.

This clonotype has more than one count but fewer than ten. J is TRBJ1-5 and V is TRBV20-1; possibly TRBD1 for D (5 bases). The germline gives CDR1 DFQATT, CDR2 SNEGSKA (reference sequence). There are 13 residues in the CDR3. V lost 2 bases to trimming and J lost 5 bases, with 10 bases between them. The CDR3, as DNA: TGCAGTGCTAGACCAGACAGAGATCAGCCCCAGCATTTT. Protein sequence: CSARPDRDQPQHF.

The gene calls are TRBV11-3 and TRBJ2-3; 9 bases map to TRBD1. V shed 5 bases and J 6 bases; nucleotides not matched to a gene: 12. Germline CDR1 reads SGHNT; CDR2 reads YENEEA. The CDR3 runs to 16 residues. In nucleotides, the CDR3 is TGTGCCAGCAGCCCTCGTACAGGGGGCCCGGCCGATACGCAGTATTTT. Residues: CASSPRTGGPADTQYF.

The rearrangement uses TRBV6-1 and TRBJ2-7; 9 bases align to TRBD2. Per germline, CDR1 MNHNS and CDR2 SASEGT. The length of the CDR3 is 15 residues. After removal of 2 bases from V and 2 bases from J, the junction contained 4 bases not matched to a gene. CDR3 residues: CASSEIGGGAYEQYF. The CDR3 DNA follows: TGTGCCAGCAGTGAAATAGGCGGGGGGGCCTACGAGCAGTACTTC.

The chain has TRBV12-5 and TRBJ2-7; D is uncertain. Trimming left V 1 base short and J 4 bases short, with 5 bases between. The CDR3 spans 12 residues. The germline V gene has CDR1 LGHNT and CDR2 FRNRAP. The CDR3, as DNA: TGTGCTAGTGGTTTGGGTTATTACGAGCAGTACTTC. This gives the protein CASGLGYYEQYF.

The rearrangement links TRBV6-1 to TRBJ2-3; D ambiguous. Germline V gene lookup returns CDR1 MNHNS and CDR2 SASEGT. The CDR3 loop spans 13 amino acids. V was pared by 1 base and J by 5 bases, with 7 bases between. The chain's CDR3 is CASSEGMRDTQYF. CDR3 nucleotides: TGTGCCAGCAGTGAAGGGATGAGAGATACGCAGTATTTT.

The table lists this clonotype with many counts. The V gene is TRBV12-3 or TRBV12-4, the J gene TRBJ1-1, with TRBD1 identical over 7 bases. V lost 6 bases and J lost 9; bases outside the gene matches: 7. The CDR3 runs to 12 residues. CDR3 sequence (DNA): TGTGCCAGCAGCCCAGACAGGGAGAAAGCTTTCTTT. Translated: CASSPDREKAFF.

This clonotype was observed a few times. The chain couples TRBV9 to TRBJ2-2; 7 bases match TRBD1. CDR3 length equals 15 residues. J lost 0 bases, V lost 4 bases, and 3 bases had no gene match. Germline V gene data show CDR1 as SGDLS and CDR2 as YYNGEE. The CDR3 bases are TGTGCCAGCAGCATAACAGGGGCGAACACCGGGGAGCTGTTTTTT. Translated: CASSITGANTGELFF.

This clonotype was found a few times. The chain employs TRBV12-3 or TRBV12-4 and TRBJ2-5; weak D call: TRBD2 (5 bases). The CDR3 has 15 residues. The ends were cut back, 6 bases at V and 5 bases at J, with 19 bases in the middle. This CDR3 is CASRAEAAPGETQYF. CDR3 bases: TGTGCCAGCAGGGCCGAAGCGGCACCGGGTGAGACCCAGTACTTC.

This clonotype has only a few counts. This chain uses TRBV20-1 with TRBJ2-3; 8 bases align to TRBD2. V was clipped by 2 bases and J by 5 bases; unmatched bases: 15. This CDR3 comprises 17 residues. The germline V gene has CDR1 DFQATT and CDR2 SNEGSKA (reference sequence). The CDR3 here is CSARKDRPGGVQDTQYF. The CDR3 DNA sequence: TGCAGTGCTAGAAAGGACAGACCCGGGGGGGTGCAAGATACGCAGTATTTT.

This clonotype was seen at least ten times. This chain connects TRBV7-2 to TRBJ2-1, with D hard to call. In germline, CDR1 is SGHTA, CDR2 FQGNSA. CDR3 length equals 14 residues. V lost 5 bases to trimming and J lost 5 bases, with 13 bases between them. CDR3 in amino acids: CASSTFGPNNEQFF. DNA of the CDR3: TGTGCCAGCAGCACCTTCGGACCAAACAATGAGCAGTTCTTC.

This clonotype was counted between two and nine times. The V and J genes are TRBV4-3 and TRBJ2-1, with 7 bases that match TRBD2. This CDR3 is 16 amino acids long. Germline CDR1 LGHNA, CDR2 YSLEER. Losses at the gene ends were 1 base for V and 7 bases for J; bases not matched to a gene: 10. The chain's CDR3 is CASSQVSGAGLNEQFF. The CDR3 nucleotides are TGCGCCAGCAGCCAAGTGAGCGGGGCTGGGCTTAATGAGCAGTTCTTC.

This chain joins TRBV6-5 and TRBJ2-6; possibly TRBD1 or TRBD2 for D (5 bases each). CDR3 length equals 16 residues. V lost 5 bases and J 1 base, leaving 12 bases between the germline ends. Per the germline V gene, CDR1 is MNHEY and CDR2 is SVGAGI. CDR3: CASSHDGGSGANVLTF. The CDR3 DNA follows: TGTGCCAGCAGTCACGATGGGGGTTCTGGGGCCAACGTCCTGACTTTC.

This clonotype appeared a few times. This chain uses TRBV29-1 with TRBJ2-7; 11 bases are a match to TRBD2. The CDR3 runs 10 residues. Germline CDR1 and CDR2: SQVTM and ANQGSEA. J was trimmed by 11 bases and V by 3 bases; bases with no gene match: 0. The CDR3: CSVDSGREYF. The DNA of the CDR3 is TGCAGCGTTGATAGCGGGAGGGAGTACTTC.

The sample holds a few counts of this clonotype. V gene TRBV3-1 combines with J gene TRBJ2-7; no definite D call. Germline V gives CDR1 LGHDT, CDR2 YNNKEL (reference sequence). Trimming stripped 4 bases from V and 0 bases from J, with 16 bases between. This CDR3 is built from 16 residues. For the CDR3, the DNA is TGTGCCAGCAGCCGCTACGGACGGACCTCCTCCTACGAGCAGTACTTC. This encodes CASSRYGRTSSYEQYF.

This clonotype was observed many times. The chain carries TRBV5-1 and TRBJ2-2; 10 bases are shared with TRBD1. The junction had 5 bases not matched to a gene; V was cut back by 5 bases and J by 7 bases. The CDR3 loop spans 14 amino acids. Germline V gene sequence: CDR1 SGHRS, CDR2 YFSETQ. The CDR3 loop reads CASRWDRGVGELFF. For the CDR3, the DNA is TGCGCCAGCAGATGGGACAGGGGCGTCGGGGAGCTGTTTTTT.

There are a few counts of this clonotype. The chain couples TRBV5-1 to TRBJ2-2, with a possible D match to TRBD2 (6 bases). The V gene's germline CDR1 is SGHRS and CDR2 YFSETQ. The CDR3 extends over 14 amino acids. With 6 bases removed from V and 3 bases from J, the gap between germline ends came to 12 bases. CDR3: CASNWGEHTGELFF. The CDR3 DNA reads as TGCGCCAGCAACTGGGGGGAACACACCGGGGAGCTGTTTTTT.

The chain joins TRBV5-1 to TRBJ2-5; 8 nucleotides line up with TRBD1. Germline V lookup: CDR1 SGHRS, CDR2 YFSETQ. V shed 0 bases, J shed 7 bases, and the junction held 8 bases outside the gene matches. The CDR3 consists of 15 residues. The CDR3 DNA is TGCGCCAGCAGCTTGGCCGGACAGGGTAGCGGGACCCAGTACTTC. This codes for CASSLAGQGSGTQYF. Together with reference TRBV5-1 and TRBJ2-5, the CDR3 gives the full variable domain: KAGVTQTPRYLIKTRGQQVTLSCSPISGHRSVSWYQQTPGQGLQFLFEYFSETQRNKGNFPGRFSGRQFSNSRSEMNVSTLELGDSALYLCASSLAGQGSGTQYFGPGTRLLVL.

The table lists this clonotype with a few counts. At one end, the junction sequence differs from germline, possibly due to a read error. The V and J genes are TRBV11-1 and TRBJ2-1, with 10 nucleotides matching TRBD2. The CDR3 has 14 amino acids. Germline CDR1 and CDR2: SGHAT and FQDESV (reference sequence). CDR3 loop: CATSPRTSGSEQFF. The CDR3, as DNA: TGTGCCACCAGCCCCCGGACTAGCGGATCTGAGCAGTTCTTC. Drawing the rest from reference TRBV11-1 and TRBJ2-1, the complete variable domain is EAEVAQSPRYKITEKSQAVAFWCDPISGHATLYWYRQILGQGPELLVQFQDESVVDDSQLPKDRFSAERLKGVDSTLKIQPAELGDSAMYLCATSPRTSGSEQFFGPGTRLTVL.

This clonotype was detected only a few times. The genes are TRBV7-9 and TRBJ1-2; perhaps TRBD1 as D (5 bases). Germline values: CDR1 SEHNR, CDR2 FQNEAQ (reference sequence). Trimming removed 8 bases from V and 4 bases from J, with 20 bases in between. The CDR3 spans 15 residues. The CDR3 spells CASGRSRDRPYGYTF. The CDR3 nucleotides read TGTGCCAGCGGACGGAGTAGGGACCGACCCTATGGCTACACCTTC.

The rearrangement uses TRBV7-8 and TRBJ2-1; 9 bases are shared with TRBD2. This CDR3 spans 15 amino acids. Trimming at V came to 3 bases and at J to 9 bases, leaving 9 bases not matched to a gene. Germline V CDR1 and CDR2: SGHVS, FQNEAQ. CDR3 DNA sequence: TGTGCCAGCAGCTTTAGGCGGGAGGGCCGCAGTGAGCAGTTCTTC. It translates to CASSFRREGRSEQFF.

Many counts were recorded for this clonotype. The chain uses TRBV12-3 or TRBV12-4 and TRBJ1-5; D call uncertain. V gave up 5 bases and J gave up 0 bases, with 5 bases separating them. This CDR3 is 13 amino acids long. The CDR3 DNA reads TGTGCCAGCAGTGAAATTAGCAATCAGCCCCAGCATTTT. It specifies CASSEISNQPQHF.

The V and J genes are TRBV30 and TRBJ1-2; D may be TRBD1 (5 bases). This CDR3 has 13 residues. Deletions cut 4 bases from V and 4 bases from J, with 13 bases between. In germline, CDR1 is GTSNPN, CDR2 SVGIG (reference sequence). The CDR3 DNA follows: TGTGCCTGGAACCGGCAGGGACCCTATGGCTACACCTTC. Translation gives CAWNRQGPYGYTF.